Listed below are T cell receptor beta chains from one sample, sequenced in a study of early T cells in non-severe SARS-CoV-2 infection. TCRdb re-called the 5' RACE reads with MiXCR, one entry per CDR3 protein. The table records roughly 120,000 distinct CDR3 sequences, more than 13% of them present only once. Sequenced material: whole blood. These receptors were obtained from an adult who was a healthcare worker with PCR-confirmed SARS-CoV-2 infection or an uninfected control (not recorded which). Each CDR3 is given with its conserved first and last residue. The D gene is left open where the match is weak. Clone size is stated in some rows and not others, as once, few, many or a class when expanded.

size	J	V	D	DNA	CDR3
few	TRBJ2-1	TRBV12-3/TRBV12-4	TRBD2	TGTGCCAGCATTCAGACTAGCGGGGGGGCCTTGTACAATGAGCAGTTCTTC	CASIQTSGGALYNEQFF
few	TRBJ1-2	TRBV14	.	TGTGCCAGTAGCCCCTTGGCAGGGGCGATCAACTATGGCTACACCTTC	CASSPLAGAINYGYTF
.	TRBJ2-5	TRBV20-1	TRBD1	TGCAGTGCTAGACCGGGACAGAACCAAGAGACCCAGTACTTC	CSARPGQNQETQYF
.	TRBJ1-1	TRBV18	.	TGTGCCAGCTCACCACCTTGGGGATCCGGAGCTTTCTTT	CASSPPWGSGAFF
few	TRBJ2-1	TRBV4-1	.	TGCGCCAGCAGCCAAGATGAGGGCAGTGAGCAGTTCTTC	CASSQDEGSEQFF
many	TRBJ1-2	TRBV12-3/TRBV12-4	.	TGTGCCAGCAATACGAGAAGAGTCGGTGGCGGGACCCCATTAGGGTATGGCTACACCTTC	CASNTRRVGGGTPLGYGYTF
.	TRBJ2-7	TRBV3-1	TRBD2	TGTGCCAGCAGCCTAGCGGGGGAAACCTACGAGCAGTACTTC	CASSLAGETYEQYF
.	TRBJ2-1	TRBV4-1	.	TGCGCCAGCAGCCCTACTAGCATCTGGGGCAATGAGCAGTTCTTC	CASSPTSIWGNEQFF
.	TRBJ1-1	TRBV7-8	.	TGTGCCAGCAGCCCCATGAGGGGTTTGGCCACTGAAGCTTTCTTT	CASSPMRGLATEAFF
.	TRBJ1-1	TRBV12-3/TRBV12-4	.	TGTGCCAGCAAAACTACGGATAACACTGAAGCTTTCTTT	CASKTTDNTEAFF
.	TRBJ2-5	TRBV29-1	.	TGCGGCGTTGGAGCAGGGGACGAGACCCAGTACTTC	CGVGAGDETQYF
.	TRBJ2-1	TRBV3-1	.	TGTGCCAGCAGTTTGGCGGGGCCCCACGGCAATGAGCAGTTCTTC	CASSLAGPHGNEQFF
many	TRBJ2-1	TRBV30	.	TGTGCCTGGAGTGCCAGTCGGGACAATGAGCAGTTCTTC	CAWSASRDNEQFF
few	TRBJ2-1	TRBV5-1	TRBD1	TGCGCCAGCAGCTTAGGTACGGGACAGAGTTACAATGAGCAGTTCTTC	CASSLGTGQSYNEQFF
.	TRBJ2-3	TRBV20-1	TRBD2	TGCAGTGCTAGAGATCGGGCTAGCGGTGTTATAGATACGCAGTATTTT	CSARDRASGVIDTQYF
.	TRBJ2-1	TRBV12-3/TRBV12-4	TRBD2	TGTGCCAGCAGTCAGAGCGGGGGGACCTACAATGAGCAGTTCTTC	CASSQSGGTYNEQFF
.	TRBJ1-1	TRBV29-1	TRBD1	TGCAGCGTGGCCCTGACAGGGGCCATGAACACTGAAGCTTTCTTT	CSVALTGAMNTEAFF